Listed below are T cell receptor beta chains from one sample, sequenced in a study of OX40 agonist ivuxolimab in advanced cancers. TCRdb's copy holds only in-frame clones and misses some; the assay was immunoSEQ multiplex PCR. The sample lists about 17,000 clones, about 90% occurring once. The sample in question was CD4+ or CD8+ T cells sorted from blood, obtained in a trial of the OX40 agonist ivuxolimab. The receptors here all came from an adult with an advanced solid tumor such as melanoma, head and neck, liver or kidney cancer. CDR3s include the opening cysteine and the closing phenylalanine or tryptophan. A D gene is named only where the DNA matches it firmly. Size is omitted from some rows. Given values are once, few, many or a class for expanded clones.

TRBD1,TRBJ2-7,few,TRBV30,TGTGTCATGAACGTCGGGACAGGGGTTTTTGAGCAGTACTTC,CVMNVGTGVFEQYF
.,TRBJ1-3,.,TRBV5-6,TGTGCCAGCAGCTGGACAGACGCTGGAAACACCATATATTTT,CASSWTDAGNTIYF
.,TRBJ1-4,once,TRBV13,TGTGCCAGCGGGGCGGGGGGAACTAATGAAAAACTGTTTTTT,CASGAGGTNEKLFF
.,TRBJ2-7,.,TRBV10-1,TGCGCCAGCAGTCGTGAGACTGACATTGGAAACGAGCAGTACTTC,CASSRETDIGNEQYF
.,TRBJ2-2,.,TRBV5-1,TGCGCCAGCAGCTTGGAAGCGCCCAGAGGGGAGCTGTTTTTT,CASSLEAPRGELFF
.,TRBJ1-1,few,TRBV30,TGTGCCTGGACCCCCGGAATGGATGAAGCTTTCTTT,CAWTPGMDEAFF
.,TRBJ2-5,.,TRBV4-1,TGCGCCAGCAGCCAAGATACGGGGGGCGAGGAGACCCAGTACTTC,CASSQDTGGEETQYF
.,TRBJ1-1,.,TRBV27,TGTGCCAGCAGTTTATCGTGGAACACTGAAGCTTTCTTT,CASSLSWNTEAFF
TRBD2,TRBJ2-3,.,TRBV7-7,TGTGCCAGCTCCCAGAGCGGGGGGGCCGCAGATACGCAGTATTTT,CASSQSGGAADTQYF
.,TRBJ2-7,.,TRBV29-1,TGCAGCGTTGGCAGGGAGGTAAGTGAGCAGTACTTC,CSVGREVSEQYF
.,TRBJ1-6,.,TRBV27,TGTGCCAGCAGTCCTCAGCCAGACGGCTATAATTCACCCCTCCACTTT,CASSPQPDGYNSPLHF
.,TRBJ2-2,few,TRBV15,TGTGCCACCAGCAGAGCCTTCCGGACATCGAACACCGGGGAGCTGTTTTTT,CATSRAFRTSNTGELFF
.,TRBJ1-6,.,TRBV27,TGTGCCAGCAGTTTACCCGGGGGAGGTAATTCACCCCTCCACTTT,CASSLPGGGNSPLHF
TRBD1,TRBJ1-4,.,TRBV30,TGTGCCTACACTCAGGGGGCAACTAATGAAAAACTGTTTTTT,CAYTQGATNEKLFF
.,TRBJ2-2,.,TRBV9,TGTGCCAGCAGCGAGCCGTTGTGGCAGGGGAACACCGGGGAGCTGTTTTTT,CASSEPLWQGNTGELFF
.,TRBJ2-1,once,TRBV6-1,TGTGCCAGCAGTGAAGGGACAGTTGCTCCGTTCTTC,CASSEGTVAPFF
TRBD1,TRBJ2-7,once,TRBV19,TGTGCCAGTAGTTGGGGACAGGGGCTTGGCTACGAGCAGTACTTC,CASSWGQGLGYEQYF
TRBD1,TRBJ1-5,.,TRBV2,TGTGCCAGCAGTGAATACCGGACAGGAGATCAGCCCCAGCATTTT,CASSEYRTGDQPQHF
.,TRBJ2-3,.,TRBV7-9,TGTGCCAGCAGCTTAGCACGTGATACGCAGTATTTT,CASSLARDTQYF
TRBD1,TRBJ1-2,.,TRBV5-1,TGCGCCAGCAGCTCAGGGACAGTAGATAAGTTTGGCTACACCTTC,CASSSGTVDKFGYTF
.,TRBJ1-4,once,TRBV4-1,TGCGCCAGCAGCCGAACCTTTGTGGAGAATGAAAAACTGTTTTTT,CASSRTFVENEKLFF
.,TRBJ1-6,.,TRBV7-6,TGTGCCAGCAGCCCCCGGGCCTGGGATTCACCCCTCCACTTT,CASSPRAWDSPLHF
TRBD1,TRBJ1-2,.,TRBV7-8,TGTGCCAGCAGCAAGGACAGGGGGGATGGCTACACCTTC,CASSKDRGDGYTF
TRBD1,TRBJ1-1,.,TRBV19,TGTGCCAGTAGTATTGGCAGGGGGACCATGGACACTGAAGCTTTCTTT,CASSIGRGTMDTEAFF
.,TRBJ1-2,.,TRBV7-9,TGTGCCAGCGAAATAACAGGGACCTATGGCTACACCTTC,CASEITGTYGYTF